Listed below are T cell receptor beta chains from one sample, sequenced in a study of response to subunit inactivated influenza vaccine. TCRdb reprocessed the RT-PCR reads via MiXCR and lists one record per CDR3 protein. Of hundreds of thousands of distinct CDR3 sequences listed, approximately 7.7% were seen once; the top ten hold 10% to 15%. Sequencing used PBMCs from blood, obtained less than 25 months after vaccination. The receptors here all came from a man aged 45 to 75 who received an inactivated influenza vaccine. Each CDR3 is given without its conserved first and last residue.

TRBV5-1	TRBJ2-3	ASRRQESSTDTQY
TRBV5-6	TRBJ2-3	ASSADRILDTQY
TRBV5-1	TRBJ2-7	ASSLVAGEQY
TRBV5-1	TRBJ1-1	ASSVAGQPNTEAF
TRBV10-3	TRBJ2-2	AISGKGGTGELF
TRBV3-1	TRBJ2-1	ASSREGSRAPVLEQF
TRBV10-3	TRBJ2-6	AIGKEAGANVLT
TRBV7-9	TRBJ2-7	ASSTPRGRKY
TRBV27	TRBJ2-2	ASSLLRQTGELF
TRBV5-1	TRBJ2-2	ASVRGASTGELF
TRBV10-3	TRBJ2-7	AIQGDANSYEQY
TRBV6-1	TRBJ2-2	ASSPRGNTGELF
TRBV12-3/TRBV12-4	TRBJ2-3	ASTIGRVEDTQY
TRBV7-2	TRBJ2-7	ASSLVWRSSDSYEQY
TRBV12-3/TRBV12-4	TRBJ1-4	ASGEQGAREKLF
TRBV10-2	TRBJ2-3	ATKIPGLVFDTQY
TRBV7-8	TRBJ2-7	ASSLVFGTWAYEQY
TRBV11-1	TRBJ2-1	ASSPWRSTGKLYNEQF
TRBV5-1	TRBJ2-7	ASSAYRGQTYEQY
TRBV12-3/TRBV12-4	TRBJ2-7	ASSLETGGLYEQY
TRBV7-9	TRBJ2-3	ASSLDQGPDTQY
TRBV20-1	TRBJ2-7	SAPLRDRAYEQY
TRBV10-3	TRBJ2-1	AISDGLAYNEQF
TRBV6-5	TRBJ2-7	ASYCTKQY
TRBV23-1	TRBJ2-4	ASSQSRRETNIQY
TRBV9	TRBJ2-1	ASSSRAGEYNEQF
TRBV5-5	TRBJ1-1	ASSGYRQGAPEAF
TRBV7-8	TRBJ2-5	ASSFRGSETQY
TRBV6-1	TRBJ1-2	ASSRIWGGNSGYT
TRBV6-2/TRBV6-3	TRBJ2-1	ASGTRTGGRNEQF
TRBV27	TRBJ2-6	ASSSTIGANVLT
TRBV10-3	TRBJ1-2	AISEGTGPNYGYT
TRBV6-5	TRBJ1-5	ASSYLVARGTSQPQH
TRBV12-3/TRBV12-4	TRBJ1-1	ASITDRVSL
TRBV15	TRBJ2-2	ATSRDSGLGELF
TRBV10-3	TRBJ1-5	AISSTGASNQPQH
TRBV29-1	TRBJ1-4	SAGVGTNEKLF
TRBV9	TRBJ2-1	ASNGNEQF
TRBV7-9	TRBJ2-3	ASSRVAFTDTQY
TRBV7-8	TRBJ1-1	ASSLQGWGTEAF
TRBV7-9	TRBJ2-1	ASSPRSGLSSYNEQF
TRBV20-1	TRBJ2-1	SAEGEELTNEQF
TRBV7-2	TRBJ2-5	ASSLVNMETQY
TRBV12-3/TRBV12-4	TRBJ2-3	ASSLRGSGDTQY